The 10 T cell receptor beta chains in this list originate from one sample, sequenced in a study of PD-1 blockade in mismatch repair-deficient tumors. Some clones are missing from TCRdb's copy, which holds only in-frame ones; the method was immunoSEQ multiplex PCR. This sample has roughly 120,000 clones, with about 83% found just once. The specimen comprised peripheral blood, sampled 60 weeks after starting pembrolizumab. All receptors come from an adult with mismatch repair-deficient cancer.

The chain has TRBV7-2 and TRBJ2-7; TRBD2 aligns across 10 bases. Germline V gene data show CDR1 as SGHTA and CDR2 as FQGNSA. Losses at the gene ends were 4 bases for V and 2 bases for J; bases not matched to a gene: 2. The CDR3 has 14 amino acids. Here the CDR3 DNA reads TGTGCCAGCAGCTCAGCGGGAGGGACCTACGAGCAGTACTTC. Translation gives CASSSAGGTYEQYF.

This clone was seen a single time. The J gene is TRBJ1-4, the V gene TRBV10-3; D is possibly TRBD1 (5 bases). The CDR3 loop spans 14 amino acids. Trimming left V 0 bases short and J 4 bases short, with 6 bases between. CDR1 and CDR2 (germline): ENHRY, SYGVKD. DNA for the CDR3: TGTGCCATCAGTGAGTCGGACAATAATGAAAAACTGTTTTTT. It translates to CAISESDNNEKLFF.

Written as DNA, the CDR3 is TGTGCCAGCAGCCAAGCTCTAGGCACAGATACGCAGTATTTT. Protein sequence: CASSQALGTDTQYF. This chain links TRBV14 with TRBJ2-3; D is undetermined. Germline values: CDR1 SGHDN, CDR2 FVKESK. The CDR3 extends over 14 amino acids. Trimming took 1 base from V and 1 from J, leaving 6 bases between them.

The chain combines TRBV11-3 with TRBJ2-7; 12 nucleotides agree with TRBD1. This CDR3 contains 15 residues. V lost 1 base to trimming and J lost 5 bases; unmatched junction nucleotides: 3. CDR1 SGHNT and CDR2 YENEEA come from the germline V gene. The CDR3 region is CASSLGGTGGNEQYF. The CDR3 region has the DNA TGTGCCAGCAGCTTAGGTGGGACAGGGGGCAACGAGCAGTACTTC.

V and J are TRBV27 and TRBJ2-5, with D tentatively TRBD2 (5 bases). This CDR3 comprises 15 residues. CDR1 is MNHEY and CDR2 is SMNVEV in the germline V gene (reference sequence). V shed 3 bases and J shed 2 bases, with 13 bases lying between them. The CDR3 region has the DNA TGTGCCAGCAGTTTTATGGCTAGCACTCAAGAGACCCAGTACTTC. Its protein is CASSFMASTQETQYF.

The V gene is TRBV11-1, the J gene TRBJ2-7; possible D gene TRBD2, 6 bases. The germline gives CDR1 SGHAT, CDR2 FQDESV (reference sequence). The CDR3 extends over 16 amino acids. V dropped 4 bases and J dropped 4 bases, with 20 bases sitting between them. This CDR3 reads CASSSTRERTPYEQYF. The CDR3 DNA reads as TGTGCCAGCAGCTCTACCCGGGAGAGGACACCGTACGAGCAGTACTTC. The complete variable domain, with remaining parts taken from reference TRBV11-1 and TRBJ2-7, reads EAEVAQSPRYKITEKSQAVAFWCDPISGHATLYWYRQILGQGPELLVQFQDESVVDDSQLPKDRFSAERLKGVDSTLKIQPAELGDSAMYLCASSSTRERTPYEQYFGPGTRLTVT.

In DNA, the CDR3 is TGTGCCAGCAGTCCGGGGGTAGAGACCCAGTACTTC. Its translation: CASSPGVETQYF. V is TRBV27 and J is TRBJ2-5; D is perhaps TRBD2 (6 bases). CDR3 size: 12 residues. Germline V lookup: CDR1 MNHEY, CDR2 SMNVEV (reference sequence). Trimming removed 5 bases at V and 4 bases at J, with 8 bases between.

J is TRBJ2-2 and V is TRBV9; 7 bases align to TRBD1. The V segment lost 4 bases and the J segment 8 bases; nucleotides outside the gene matches: 11. The V gene's germline CDR1 is SGDLS and CDR2 YYNGEE. The CDR3 runs to 15 residues. Here the CDR3 DNA reads TGTGCCAGCAGCCCATCAGGGGGAAATAGGGGGGAGCTGTTTTTT. Translated: CASSPSGGNRGELFF. Together with reference TRBV9 and TRBJ2-2, the CDR3 gives the full variable domain: DSGVTQTPKHLITATGQRVTLRCSPRSGDLSVYWYQQSLDQGLQFLIQYYNGEERAKGNILERFSAQQFPDLHSELNLSSLELGDSALYFCASSPSGGNRGELFFGEGSRLTVL.

About this clone: One end of the junction fails to match germline, which may point to a read error. The chain employs TRBV2 and TRBJ1-2, with unresolved D. The germline gives CDR1 SNHLY, CDR2 FYNNEI. This CDR3 has 13 amino acids. The CDR3 reads CASRLNRERNIAF. As DNA, the CDR3 is TGTGCCAGCAGACTAAACCGGGAGAGAAATATCGCCTTC.

V and J are TRBV7-9 and TRBJ1-2; the D gene is possibly TRBD1 (5 bases). V was trimmed by 2 bases and J by 7 bases, leaving 8 bases between them. In germline, CDR1 is SEHNR, CDR2 FQNEAQ (reference sequence). The CDR3 is 12 amino acids. CDR3 in amino acids: CASSLRGAGYTF. CDR3 in DNA: TGTGCCAGCAGCTTAAGAGGGGCTGGCTACACCTTC.